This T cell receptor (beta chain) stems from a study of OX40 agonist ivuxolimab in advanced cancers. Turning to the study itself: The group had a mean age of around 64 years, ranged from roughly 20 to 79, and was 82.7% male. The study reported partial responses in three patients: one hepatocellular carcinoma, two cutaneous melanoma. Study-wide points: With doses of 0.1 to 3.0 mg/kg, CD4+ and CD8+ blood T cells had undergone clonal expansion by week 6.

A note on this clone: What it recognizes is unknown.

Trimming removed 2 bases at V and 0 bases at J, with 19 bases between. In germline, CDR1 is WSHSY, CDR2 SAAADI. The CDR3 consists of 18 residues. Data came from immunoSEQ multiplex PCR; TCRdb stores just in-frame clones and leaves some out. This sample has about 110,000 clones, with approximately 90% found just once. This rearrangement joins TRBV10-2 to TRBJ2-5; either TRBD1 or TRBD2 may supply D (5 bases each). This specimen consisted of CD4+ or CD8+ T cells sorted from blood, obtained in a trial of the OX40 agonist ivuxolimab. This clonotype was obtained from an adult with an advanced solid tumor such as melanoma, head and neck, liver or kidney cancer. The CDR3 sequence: CASSEGGTKLRYQETQYF. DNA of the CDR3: TGCGCCAGCAGTGAGGGTGGGACCAAACTAAGGTACCAAGAGACCCAGTACTTC.